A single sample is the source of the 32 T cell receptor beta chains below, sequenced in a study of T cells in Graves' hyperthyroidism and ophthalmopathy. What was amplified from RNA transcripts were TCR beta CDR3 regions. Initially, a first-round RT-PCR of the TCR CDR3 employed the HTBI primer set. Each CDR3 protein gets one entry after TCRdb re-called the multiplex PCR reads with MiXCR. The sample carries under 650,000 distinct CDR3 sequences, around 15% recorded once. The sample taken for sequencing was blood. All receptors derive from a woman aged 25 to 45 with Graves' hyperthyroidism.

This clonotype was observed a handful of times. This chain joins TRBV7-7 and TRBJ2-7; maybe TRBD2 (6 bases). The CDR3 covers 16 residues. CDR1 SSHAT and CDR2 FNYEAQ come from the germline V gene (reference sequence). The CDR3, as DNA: TGTACTAGCAGTCTTGTTGAACGGCACCTCTCCTACGAGCAGTACTTC. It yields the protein CTSSLVERHLSYEQYF.

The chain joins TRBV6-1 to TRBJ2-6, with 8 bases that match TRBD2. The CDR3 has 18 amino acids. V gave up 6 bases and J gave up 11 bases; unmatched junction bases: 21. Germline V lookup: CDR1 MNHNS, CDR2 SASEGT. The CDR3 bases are TGTGCCAGCAGCTTCGGGGGGGCTGACGCGTCAATTGGGGACGTCCTGACTTTC. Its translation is CASSFGGADASIGDVLTF.

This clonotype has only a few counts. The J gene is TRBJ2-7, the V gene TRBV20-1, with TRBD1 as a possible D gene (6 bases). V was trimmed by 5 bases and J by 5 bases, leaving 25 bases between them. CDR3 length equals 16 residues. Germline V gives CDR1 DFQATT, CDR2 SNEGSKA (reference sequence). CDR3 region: CSAPRRGRGPQNEQYF. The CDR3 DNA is TGCAGTGCTCCCCGCCGGGGCAGGGGACCTCAGAACGAGCAGTACTTC.

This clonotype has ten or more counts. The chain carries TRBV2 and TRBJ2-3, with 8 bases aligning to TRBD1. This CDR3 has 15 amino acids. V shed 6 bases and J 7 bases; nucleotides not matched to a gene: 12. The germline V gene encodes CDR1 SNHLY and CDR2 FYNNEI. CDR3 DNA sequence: TGTGCCAGCAGGGCAGGACAGGGTGGATATTATACGCAGTATTTT. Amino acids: CASRAGQGGYYTQYF.

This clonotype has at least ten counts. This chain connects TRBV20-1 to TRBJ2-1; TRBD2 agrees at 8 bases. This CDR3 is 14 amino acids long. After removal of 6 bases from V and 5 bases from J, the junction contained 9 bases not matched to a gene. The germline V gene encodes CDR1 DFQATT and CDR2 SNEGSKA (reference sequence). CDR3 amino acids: CSARRGLDDNEQFF. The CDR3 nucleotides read TGCAGTGCGAGAAGGGGACTAGATGACAATGAGCAGTTCTTC.

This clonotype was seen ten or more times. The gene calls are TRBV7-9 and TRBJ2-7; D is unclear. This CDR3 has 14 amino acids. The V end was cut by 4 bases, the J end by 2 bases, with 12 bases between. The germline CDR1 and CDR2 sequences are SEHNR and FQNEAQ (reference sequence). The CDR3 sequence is CASSSTLAPYEQYF. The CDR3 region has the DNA TGTGCCAGCAGCTCGACCCTCGCACCCTACGAGCAGTACTTC.

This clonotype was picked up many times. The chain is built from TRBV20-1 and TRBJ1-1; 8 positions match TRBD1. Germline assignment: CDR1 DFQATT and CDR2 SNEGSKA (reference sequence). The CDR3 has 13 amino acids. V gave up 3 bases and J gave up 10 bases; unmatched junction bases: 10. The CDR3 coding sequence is TGCAGTGCTAGGGCAGGGGGCGGGTTAGCAGCTTTCTTT. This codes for CSARAGGGLAAFF.

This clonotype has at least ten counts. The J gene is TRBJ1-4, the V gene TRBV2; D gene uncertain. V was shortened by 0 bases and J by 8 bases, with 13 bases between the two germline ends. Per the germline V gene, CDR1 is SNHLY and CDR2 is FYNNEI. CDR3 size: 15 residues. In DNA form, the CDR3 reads TGTGCCAGCAGTGAAGCACGGGGAAAGGAAGAAAAACTGTTTTTT. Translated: CASSEARGKEEKLFF.

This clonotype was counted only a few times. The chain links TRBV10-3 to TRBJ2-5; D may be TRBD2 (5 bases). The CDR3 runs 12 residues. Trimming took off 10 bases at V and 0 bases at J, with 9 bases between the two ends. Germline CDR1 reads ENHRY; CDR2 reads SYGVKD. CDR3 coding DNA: TGTGCCACCGAGGGAAACCAAGAGACCCAGTACTTC. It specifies CATEGNQETQYF.

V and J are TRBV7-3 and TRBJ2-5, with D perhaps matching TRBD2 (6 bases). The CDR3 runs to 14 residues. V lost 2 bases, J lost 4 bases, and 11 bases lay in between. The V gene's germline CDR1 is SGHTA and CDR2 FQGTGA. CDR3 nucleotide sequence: TGTGCCAGCAGCTTATACGGGGGAAGAGAGACCCAGTACTTC. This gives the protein CASSLYGGRETQYF.

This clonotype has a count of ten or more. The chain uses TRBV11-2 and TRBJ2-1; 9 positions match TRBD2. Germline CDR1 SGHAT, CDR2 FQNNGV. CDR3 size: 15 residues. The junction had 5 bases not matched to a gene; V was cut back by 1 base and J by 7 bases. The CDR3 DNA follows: TGTGCCAGCAGCTTAGTGGCTAGCGGGAAGAATGAGCAGTTCTTC. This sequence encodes CASSLVASGKNEQFF.

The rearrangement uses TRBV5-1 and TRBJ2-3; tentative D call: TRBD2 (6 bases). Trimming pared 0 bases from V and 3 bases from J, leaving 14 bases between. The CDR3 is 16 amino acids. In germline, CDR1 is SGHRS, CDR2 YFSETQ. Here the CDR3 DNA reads TGCGCCAGCAGCTTGGGGGGGACTCACCAAACAGATACGCAGTATTTT. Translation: CASSLGGTHQTDTQYF.

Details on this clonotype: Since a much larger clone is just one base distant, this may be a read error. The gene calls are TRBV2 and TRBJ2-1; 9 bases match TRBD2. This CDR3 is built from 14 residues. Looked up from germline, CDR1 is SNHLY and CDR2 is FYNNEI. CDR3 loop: CAGSGDSGSNEQFF. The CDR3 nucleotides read TGTGCCGGCAGTGGTGATAGCGGGAGTAATGAGCAGTTCTTC.

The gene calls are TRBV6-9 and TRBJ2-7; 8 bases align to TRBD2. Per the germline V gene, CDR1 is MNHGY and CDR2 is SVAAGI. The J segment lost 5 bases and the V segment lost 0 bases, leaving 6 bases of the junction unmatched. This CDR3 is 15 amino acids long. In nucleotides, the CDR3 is TGTGCCAGCAGTTATTCCCGGGGGGGGGGAGACGAGCAGTACTTC. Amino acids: CASSYSRGGGDEQYF.

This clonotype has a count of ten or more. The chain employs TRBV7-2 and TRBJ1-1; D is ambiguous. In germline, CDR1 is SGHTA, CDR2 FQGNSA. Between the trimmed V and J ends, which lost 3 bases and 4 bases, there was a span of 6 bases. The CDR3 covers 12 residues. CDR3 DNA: TGTGCCAGCAGCTTTTGGGGCACTGAAGCTTTCTTT. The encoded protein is CASSFWGTEAFF.

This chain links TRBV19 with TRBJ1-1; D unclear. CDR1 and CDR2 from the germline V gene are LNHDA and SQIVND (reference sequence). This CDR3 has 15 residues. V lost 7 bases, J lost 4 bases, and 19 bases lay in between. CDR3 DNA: TGTGCCAGTACCCACGGTGCTCGGCTTGCCACTGAAGCTTTCTTT. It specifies CASTHGARLATEAFF.

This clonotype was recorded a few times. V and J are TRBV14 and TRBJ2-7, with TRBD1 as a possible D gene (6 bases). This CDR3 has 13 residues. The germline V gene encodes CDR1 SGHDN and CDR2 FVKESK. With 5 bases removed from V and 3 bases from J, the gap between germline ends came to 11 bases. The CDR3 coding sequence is TGTGCCAGCAGCAAACAGGGAAACTACGAGCAGTACTTC. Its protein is CASSKQGNYEQYF.

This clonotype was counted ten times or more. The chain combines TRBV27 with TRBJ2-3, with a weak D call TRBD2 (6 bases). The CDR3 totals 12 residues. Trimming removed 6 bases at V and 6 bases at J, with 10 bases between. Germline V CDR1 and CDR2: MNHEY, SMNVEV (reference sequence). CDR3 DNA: TGTGCCAGCAGCAATCTAGCGGATACGCAGTATTTT. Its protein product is CASSNLADTQYF.

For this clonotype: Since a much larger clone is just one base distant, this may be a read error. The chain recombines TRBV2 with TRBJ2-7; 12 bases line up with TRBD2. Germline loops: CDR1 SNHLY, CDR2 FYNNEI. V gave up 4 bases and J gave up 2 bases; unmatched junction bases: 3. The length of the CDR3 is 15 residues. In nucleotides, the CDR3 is TGTGCCAGCAGTGGGACTAGCGGGGTCCCCTACGAGCAGTACTTC. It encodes CASSGTSGVPYEQYF.

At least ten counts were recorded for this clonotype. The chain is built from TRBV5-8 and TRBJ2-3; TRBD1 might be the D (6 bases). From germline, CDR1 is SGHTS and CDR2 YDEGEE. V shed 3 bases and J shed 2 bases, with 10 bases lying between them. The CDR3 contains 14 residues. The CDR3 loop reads CASSSGHNTDTQYF. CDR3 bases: TGTGCCAGCAGCTCGGGACACAACACAGATACGCAGTATTTT.

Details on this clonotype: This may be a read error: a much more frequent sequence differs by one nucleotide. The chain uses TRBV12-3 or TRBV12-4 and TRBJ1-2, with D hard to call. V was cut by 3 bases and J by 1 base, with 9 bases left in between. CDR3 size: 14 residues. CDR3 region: CASSLGSNNYGYTF. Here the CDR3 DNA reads TGTGCCAGCAGTTTGGGCAGCAATAACTATGGCTACACCTTC.

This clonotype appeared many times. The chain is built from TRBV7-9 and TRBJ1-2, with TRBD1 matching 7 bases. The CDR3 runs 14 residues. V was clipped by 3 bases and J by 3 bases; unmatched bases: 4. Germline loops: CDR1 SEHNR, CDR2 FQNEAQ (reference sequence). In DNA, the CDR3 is TGTGCCAGCAGCTTGTTGGACAGGTACTATGGCTACACCTTC. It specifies CASSLLDRYYGYTF. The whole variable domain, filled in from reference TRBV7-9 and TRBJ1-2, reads DTGVSQNPRHKITKRGQNVTFRCDPISEHNRLYWYRQTLGQGPEFLTYFQNEAQLEKSRLLSDRFSAERPKGSFSTLEIQRTEQGDSAMYLCASSLLDRYYGYTFGSGTRLTVV.

CDR3 coding DNA: TGTGCCAGCAGCTTGTGGACATCTGCTAGGGAGCAGTTCTTC. It codes for CASSLWTSAREQFF. V is TRBV13 and J is TRBJ2-1, with a weak D call TRBD1 (5 bases). The germline V gene encodes CDR1 PRHDT and CDR2 FYEKMQ (reference sequence). The CDR3 loop spans 14 amino acids. The V gene lost 3 bases and the J gene lost 10 bases, with 16 bases spanning the gap.

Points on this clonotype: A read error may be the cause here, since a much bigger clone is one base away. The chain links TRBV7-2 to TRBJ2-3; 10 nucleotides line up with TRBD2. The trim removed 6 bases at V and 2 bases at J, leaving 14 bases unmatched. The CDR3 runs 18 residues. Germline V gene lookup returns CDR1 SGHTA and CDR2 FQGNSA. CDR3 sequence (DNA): TGTGCCAGCAGTTCCGTAATACTAGCGGGGATTATCACAGATACGCAGTATTTT. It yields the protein CASSSVILAGIITDTQYF.

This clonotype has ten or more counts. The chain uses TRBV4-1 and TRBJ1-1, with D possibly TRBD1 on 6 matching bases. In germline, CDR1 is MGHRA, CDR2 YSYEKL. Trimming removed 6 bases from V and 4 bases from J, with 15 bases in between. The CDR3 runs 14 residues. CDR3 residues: CASSQQGAGTEAFF. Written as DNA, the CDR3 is TGCGCCAGCAGTCAACAGGGTGCAGGCACTGAAGCTTTCTTT.

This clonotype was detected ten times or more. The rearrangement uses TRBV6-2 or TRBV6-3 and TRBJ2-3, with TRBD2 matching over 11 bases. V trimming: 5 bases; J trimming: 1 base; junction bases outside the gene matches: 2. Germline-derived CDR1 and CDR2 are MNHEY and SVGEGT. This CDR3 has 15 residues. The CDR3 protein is CASSIAGGRTDTQYF. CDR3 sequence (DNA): TGTGCCAGCAGTATAGCGGGAGGGCGCACAGATACGCAGTATTTT.

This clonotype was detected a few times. This chain's CDR3 is CASSGGTSGARPHEQYF. In nucleotides, the CDR3 is TGTGCCAGCAGCGGGGGGACTAGCGGGGCGAGGCCCCACGAGCAGTACTTC. This chain connects TRBV5-4 to TRBJ2-7, with 13 bases identical to TRBD2. Germline V gene data show CDR1 as SGHNT and CDR2 as YYREEE (reference sequence). With V trimmed by 4 bases and J by 5 bases, 12 bases remained unmatched. The CDR3 is 17 residues long. Full variable domain (outside the CDR3, taken from reference TRBV5-4 and TRBJ2-7): ETGVTQSPTHLIKTRGQQVTLRCSSQSGHNTVSWYQQALGQGPQFIFQYYREEENGRGNFPPRFSGLQFPNYSSELNVNALELDDSALYLCASSGGTSGARPHEQYFGPGTRLTVT.

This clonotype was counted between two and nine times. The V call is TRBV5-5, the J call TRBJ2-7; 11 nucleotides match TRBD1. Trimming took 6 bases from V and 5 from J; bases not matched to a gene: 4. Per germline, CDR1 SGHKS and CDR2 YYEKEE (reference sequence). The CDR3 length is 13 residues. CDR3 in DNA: TGTGCCAGCACCAGGACAGGGGGCAACGAGCAGTACTTC. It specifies CASTRTGGNEQYF. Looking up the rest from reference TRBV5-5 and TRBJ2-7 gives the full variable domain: DAGVTQSPTHLIKTRGQQVTLRCSPISGHKSVSWYQQVLGQGPQFIFQYYEKEERGRGNFPDRFSARQFPNYSSELNVNALLLGDSALYLCASTRTGGNEQYFGPGTRLTVT.

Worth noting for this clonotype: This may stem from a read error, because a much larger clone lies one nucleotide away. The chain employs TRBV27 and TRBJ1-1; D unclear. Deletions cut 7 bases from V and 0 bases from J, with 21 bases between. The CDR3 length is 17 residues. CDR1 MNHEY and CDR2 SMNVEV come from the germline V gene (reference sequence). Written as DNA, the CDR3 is TGTGCCAGCAAAACCCCGGGAGGGTTAAAAATGAACACTGAAGCTTTCTTT. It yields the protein CASKTPGGLKMNTEAFF.

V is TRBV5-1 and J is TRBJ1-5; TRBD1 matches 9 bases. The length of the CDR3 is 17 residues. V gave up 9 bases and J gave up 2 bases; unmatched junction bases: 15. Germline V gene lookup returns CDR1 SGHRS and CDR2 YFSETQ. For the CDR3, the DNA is TGCGCCACCCGCAATCCGGGACAGGGTATCGGCAATCAGCCCCAGCATTTT. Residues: CATRNPGQGIGNQPQHF.

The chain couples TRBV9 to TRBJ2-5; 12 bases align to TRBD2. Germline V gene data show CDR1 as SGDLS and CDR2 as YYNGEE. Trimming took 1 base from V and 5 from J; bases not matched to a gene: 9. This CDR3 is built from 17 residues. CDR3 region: CASSVSTSGRFGETQYF. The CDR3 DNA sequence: TGTGCCAGCAGCGTATCGACTAGCGGGAGATTTGGGGAGACCCAGTACTTC.

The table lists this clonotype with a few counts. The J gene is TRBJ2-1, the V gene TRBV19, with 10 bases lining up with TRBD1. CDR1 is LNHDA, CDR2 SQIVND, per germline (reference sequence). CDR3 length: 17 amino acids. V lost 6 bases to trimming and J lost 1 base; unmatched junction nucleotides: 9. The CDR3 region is CASRYGTGQGSYNEQFF. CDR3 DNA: TGTGCCAGTAGATACGGGACGGGACAGGGGTCCTACAATGAGCAGTTCTTC.